The sequence of this T cell receptor (beta chain) was determined in a study of cytomegalovirus exposure and HLA in healthy donors. A note on this clone: At one of its ends the junction is not consistent with the germline gene, which may arise from a read error. The same CDR3 is also encoded by other DNA sequences in this sample.

The CDR3 has 15 amino acids. From germline, CDR1 is SGDLS and CDR2 YYNGEE. Use of 60 Vbeta and 13 Jbeta primers characterized the PCR. The repertoire was sequenced with immunoSEQ multiplex PCR; TCRdb's copy has only in-frame clones and lacks some. The data show fewer than 150,000 clones, with about three quarters seen just once and under 4.5% held by the top ten. The rearrangement joins TRBV9 to TRBJ2-7; a weak D match, TRBD1 (6 bases). The sequenced sample consisted of PBMCs. The source of this sequence is a man between 18 and 35 years old in good health and CMV-seronegative. CDR3 amino acids: CASSVEGGKVWEQYF. The DNA of the CDR3 is TGCGCCAGCAGCGTAGAAGGGGGTAAGGTCTGGGAGCAGTACTTC.